The 31 T cell receptor beta chains listed next were all sequenced from one sample in a study of a mutant IDH1 vaccine in newly diagnosed glioma (dated by TCRdb to 2020 to 2022). Libraries were made using the immunoSEQ multiplex PCR assay. The table was pulled from immuneACCESS by TCRdb, which kept in-frame rearrangements only. Such tables lose some clones; where checked, under half of the loss comes from unresolved V genes, and the rest has no known cause. Recorded for this sample are 40,000 or so clones; about 83% of them occurred a single time. Together, the top ten hold about 2.2% of the sample. Per the publication, the time point label means: week 11, during vaccination. Every vaccine dose consisted of 300 ug of a 20-mer mutant IDH1 peptide in Montanide, administered subcutaneously together with topical imiquimod. Their antigen targets remain unknown. Specimen: PBMCs, collected from a glioma patient whose treatment included an IDH1 peptide vaccine. These receptor sequences come from a man aged 40-50 years with glioma.

The rearrangement links TRBV4-1 to TRBJ1-2, with a possible D match to TRBD1 (6 bases). In germline, CDR1 is MGHRA, CDR2 YSYEKL. This CDR3 has 15 amino acids. The V and J ends lost 0 bases and 5 bases respectively, with 13 bases between them. The CDR3 sequence: CASSQDLQGRYGYTF. The CDR3 region has the DNA TGCGCCAGCAGCCAAGATCTGCAGGGGAGATATGGCTACACCTTC.

The chain carries TRBV7-9 and TRBJ2-1; 7 bases agree with TRBD1. The germline gives CDR1 SEHNR, CDR2 FQNEAQ (reference sequence). The CDR3 extends over 15 amino acids. V lost 5 bases to trimming and J lost 6 bases; unmatched junction nucleotides: 10. CDR3 residues: CASSRQGTRSNEQFF. CDR3 coding DNA: TGTGCCAGCAGCCGACAGGGCACTAGAAGCAATGAGCAGTTCTTC.

J is TRBJ2-1 and V is TRBV18; D is undetermined. The CDR3 has 13 amino acids. Germline values: CDR1 KGHSH, CDR2 LQKENI. Trimming shortened V by 0 bases and J by 6 bases, and 6 bases separated the two germline ends. Here the CDR3 DNA reads TGTGCCAGCTCACCACCGTCTAGCAATGAGCAGTTCTTC. Translating gives CASSPPSSNEQFF.

The chain combines TRBV7-6 with TRBJ1-3; TRBD1 aligns across 7 bases. After removal of 3 bases from V and 7 bases from J, the junction contained 3 bases not matched to a gene. The CDR3 sequence is 13 residues long. CDR1 and CDR2 (germline): SGHVS, FNYEAQ. In DNA, the CDR3 is TGTGCCAGCAGCTTTAGGGGGCTCAACACCATATATTTT. The encoded protein is CASSFRGLNTIYF. The full variable domain, its missing parts supplied by reference TRBV7-6 and TRBJ1-3, is GAGVSQSPRYKVTKRGQDVALRCDPISGHVSLYWYRQALGQGPEFLTYFNYEAQQDKSGLPNDRFSAERPEGSISTLTIQRTEQRDSAMYRCASSFRGLNTIYFGEGSWLTVV.

The V call is TRBV5-1, the J call TRBJ2-7; 9 bases line up with TRBD1. V lost 0 bases to trimming and J lost 4 bases; unmatched junction nucleotides: 5. In germline, CDR1 is SGHRS, CDR2 YFSETQ. CDR3 length equals 15 residues. This CDR3 reads CASSLVAGTGYEQYF. The CDR3 DNA reads as TGCGCCAGCAGCTTGGTGGCCGGGACAGGGTACGAGCAGTACTTC.

The genes are TRBV4-2 and TRBJ2-3, with 8 bases matching TRBD2. The germline gives CDR1 LGHNA, CDR2 YNFKEQ. This CDR3 has 16 residues. V was pared by 1 base and J by 6 bases, with 9 bases of the junction left unmatched. CDR3 region: CASSQVGGLGDDTQYF. The CDR3 DNA sequence: TGTGCCAGCAGCCAAGTGGGGGGACTAGGAGATGATACGCAGTATTTT.

V is TRBV5-1 and J is TRBJ2-2; unclear D gene. Germline V gene data show CDR1 as SGHRS and CDR2 as YFSETQ. CDR3 size: 13 residues. V lost 2 bases to trimming and J lost 6 bases, with 8 bases between them. The CDR3 DNA reads as TGCGCCAGCAGCTTTAGGTTGCCCGGGGAGCTGTTTTTT. Translation gives CASSFRLPGELFF.

J is TRBJ2-3 and V is TRBV7-8; D may be TRBD1 or TRBD2 (5 bases each). Trimming removed 1 base from V and 4 bases from J, with 18 bases in between. CDR1 is SGHVS and CDR2 is FQNEAQ in the germline V gene. The CDR3 consists of 17 residues. The CDR3 reads CASSLGYFGAGADTQYF. DNA for the CDR3: TGTGCCAGCAGCTTAGGTTATTTCGGGGCGGGCGCAGATACGCAGTATTTT.

This clone was observed once. The rearrangement links TRBV27 to TRBJ1-1, with 7 bases lining up with TRBD1. The CDR3 runs 14 residues. V lost 3 bases, J lost 5 bases, and 6 bases stayed unmatched. Per germline, CDR1 MNHEY and CDR2 SMNVEV (reference sequence). The CDR3 sequence: CASSLKGAGTEAFF. The DNA for the CDR3 is TGTGCCAGCAGTTTGAAGGGGGCGGGTACTGAAGCTTTCTTT.

This clone was counted once. The chain uses TRBV6-5 and TRBJ2-7; 7 bases map to TRBD1. This CDR3 is built from 14 residues. Germline CDR1 MNHEY, CDR2 SVGAGI. V was clipped by 5 bases and J by 4 bases; unmatched bases: 8. The CDR3 nucleotides are TGTGCCAGCAGTCGAACGGGACAGACTTACGAGCAGTACTTC. It codes for CASSRTGQTYEQYF.

This rearrangement joins TRBV19 to TRBJ1-4, with unresolved D. The CDR3 totals 13 residues. V lost 3 bases to trimming and J lost 7 bases, with 9 bases between them. CDR1 is LNHDA, CDR2 SQIVND, per germline (reference sequence). CDR3 residues: CASSMRKTEKLFF. DNA of the CDR3: TGTGCCAGTAGTATGAGGAAAACTGAAAAACTGTTTTTT.

The gene calls are TRBV12-2 and TRBJ1-4. TRBV12-2 is noted as a pseudogene. This CDR3 is 14 amino acids long. CDR3 sequence (DNA): TGTGCAAGTCGCTTACTCGGGGGGGATGAAAAACTGTTTTTT. Translation: CASRLLGGDEKLFF.

The rearrangement joins TRBV7-2 to TRBJ2-7, with no clear D. V lost 3 bases, J lost 7 bases, and 7 bases lay in between. Germline V gene data show CDR1 as SGHTA and CDR2 as FQGNSA. The CDR3 has 11 amino acids. The CDR3 spells CASSFSQEQYF. Written as DNA, the CDR3 is TGTGCCAGCAGCTTTTCACAAGAGCAGTACTTC.

Only a few counts were recorded for this clone. V usage is TRBV7-3 and J usage is TRBJ1-1; maybe TRBD1 (6 bases). Germline V gene sequence: CDR1 SGHTA, CDR2 FQGTGA. The V gene lost 5 bases and the J gene lost 1 base, with 8 bases spanning the gap. The CDR3 is 13 amino acids. CDR3 in DNA: TGTGCCAGCAGCGTACAGGGGAACACTGAAGCTTTCTTT. This encodes CASSVQGNTEAFF.

In DNA, the CDR3 is TGCGCCAGCAGCCAAGTCGGCTTAGACTACACCGGGGAGCTGTTTTTT. It yields the protein CASSQVGLDYTGELFF. The chain recombines TRBV4-1 with TRBJ2-2; D is undetermined. The CDR3 has 16 residues. Germline V CDR1 and CDR2: MGHRA, YSYEKL. The germline V and J ends were trimmed by 1 base and 3 bases, with 12 bases remaining between them.

The chain combines TRBV19 with TRBJ1-1, with D perhaps TRBD1 (5 bases). Trimming shortened V by 3 bases and J by 1 base, and 12 bases separated the two germline ends. The germline gives CDR1 LNHDA, CDR2 SQIVND (reference sequence). The CDR3 totals 15 residues. The CDR3 DNA reads as TGTGCCAGTAGTATTTCACAGGCGACGAACACTGAAGCTTTCTTT. The encoded protein is CASSISQATNTEAFF. The full variable domain, completed using reference TRBV19 and TRBJ1-1, is DGGITQSPKYLFRKEGQNVTLSCEQNLNHDAMYWYRQDPGQGLRLIYYSQIVNDFQKGDIAEGYSVSREKKESFPLTVTSAQKNPTAFYLCASSISQATNTEAFFGQGTRLTVV.

The J gene is TRBJ1-1, the V gene TRBV9, with D hard to call. This CDR3 region has 14 residues. V was cut by 2 bases and J by 3 bases, with 11 bases left in between. CDR1 and CDR2 from the germline V gene are SGDLS and YYNGEE. The CDR3, as DNA: TGTGCCAGCAGCGTCACGATCTGGGACACTGAAGCTTTCTTT. The encoded protein is CASSVTIWDTEAFF.

The chain uses TRBV7-6 and TRBJ1-3; TRBD1 might be the D (6 bases). The V end lost 3 bases, the J end lost 4 bases, and 13 bases lay between the germline ends. The CDR3 loop spans 15 amino acids. Germline CDR1 reads SGHVS; CDR2 reads FNYEAQ. The CDR3 protein is CASSFRGGQGNTIYF. Here the CDR3 DNA reads TGTGCCAGCAGCTTCCGAGGGGGGCAAGGAAACACCATATATTTT.

The chain joins TRBV4-3 to TRBJ2-6; no firm D call. Trimming took 4 bases from V and 0 from J, leaving 7 bases between them. The germline V gene has CDR1 LGHNA and CDR2 YSLEER. This CDR3 has 15 residues. The DNA for the CDR3 is TGCGCCAGCAGCCGGCCAGGCTCTGGGGCCAACGTCCTGACTTTC. Encoded protein: CASSRPGSGANVLTF.

The rearrangement joins TRBV7-9 to TRBJ2-1, with D perhaps matching TRBD1 or TRBD2 (5 bases each). From germline, CDR1 is SEHNR and CDR2 FQNEAQ (reference sequence). Trimming cost V 5 bases and J 5 bases, with 13 bases left between them. The CDR3 is made up of 14 amino acids. This CDR3 is CASSRGDPHNEQFF. For the CDR3, the DNA is TGTGCCAGCAGCCGAGGGGACCCCCACAATGAGCAGTTCTTC.

The chain has TRBV2 and TRBJ2-2; 7 nucleotides agree with TRBD2. This CDR3 region has 14 residues. Germline V gives CDR1 SNHLY, CDR2 FYNNEI. J gave up 2 bases and V 10 bases, and 7 bases lay outside the gene matches. CDR3 amino acids: CAKRGDANTGELFF. CDR3 in DNA: TGTGCCAAACGGGGGGACGCCAACACCGGGGAGCTGTTTTTT.

The rearrangement links TRBV28 to TRBJ2-2; the match to TRBD1 covers 9 bases. Germline values: CDR1 MDHEN, CDR2 SYDVKM. This CDR3 contains 16 residues. The trim removed 5 bases at V and 7 bases at J, leaving 11 bases unmatched. The CDR3 nucleotides read TGTGCCAGCAGTACGCCGGGACAGGGAAAACACGGGGAGCTGTTTTTT. It is translated as CASSTPGQGKHGELFF.

This sequence joins TRBV27 and TRBJ2-7; 9 nucleotides line up with TRBD1. V was pared by 6 bases and J by 0 bases, with 6 bases of the junction left unmatched. In germline, CDR1 is MNHEY, CDR2 SMNVEV (reference sequence). CDR3 length: 15 amino acids. The CDR3 here is CASRRDRGFSYEQYF. CDR3 sequence (DNA): TGTGCCAGCAGGCGCGACAGGGGGTTCTCCTACGAGCAGTACTTC.

V usage is TRBV28 and J usage is TRBJ2-5; TRBD1 matches at 8 bases. The CDR3 is 16 residues long. V lost 6 bases to trimming and J lost 5 bases; unmatched junction nucleotides: 14. Per germline, CDR1 MDHEN and CDR2 SYDVKM. This CDR3 is CASSIETAGGSETQYF. CDR3 nucleotides: TGTGCCAGCAGCATAGAAACGGCAGGGGGCTCTGAGACCCAGTACTTC.

The CDR3 sequence: CASSEIHGDMYEQYF. CDR3 coding DNA: TGTGCCAGCAGTGAAATCCACGGTGATATGTACGAGCAGTACTTC. The chain is built from TRBV6-1 and TRBJ2-7; unclear D gene. CDR1 MNHNS and CDR2 SASEGT come from the germline V gene. The germline V and J ends were trimmed by 2 bases and 4 bases, with 15 bases remaining between them. The length of the CDR3 is 15 residues.

The table lists this clone with a count of one. The chain has TRBV7-3 and TRBJ2-7, with 10 bases fitting TRBD2. Germline V gene sequence: CDR1 SGHTA, CDR2 FQGTGA. J lost 5 bases, V lost 5 bases, and 12 bases had no gene match. The CDR3 runs to 16 residues. The CDR3 DNA reads as TGTGCCAGCAGCCCCGTTCCTAGCGGGAGCGTCGACGAGCAGTACTTC. Residues: CASSPVPSGSVDEQYF.

The genes are TRBV6-6 and TRBJ2-2; 9 bases line up with TRBD2. Germline trimming cut 7 bases from V and 1 base from J; bases unmatched to any gene: 4. Germline V CDR1 and CDR2: MNHNY, SVGAGI (reference sequence). The length of the CDR3 is 15 residues. The CDR3 loop reads CASTIAGENTGELFF. CDR3 in DNA: TGTGCCAGCACGATAGCGGGAGAGAACACCGGGGAGCTGTTTTTT.

V usage is TRBV15 and J usage is TRBJ2-7, with a possible D match to TRBD1 (5 bases). The CDR3 is made up of 16 amino acids. Germline V CDR1 and CDR2: LNHNV, YYDKDF (reference sequence). The V end lost 1 base, the J end lost 7 bases, and 20 bases lay between the germline ends. The CDR3 region has the DNA TGTGCCACCAGCAGAGCGCACCTAATACAGGAGATTGAGCAGTACTTC. It is translated as CATSRAHLIQEIEQYF.

The chain combines TRBV5-1 with TRBJ1-5; D remains ambiguous. The CDR3 loop spans 13 amino acids. Germline loops: CDR1 SGHRS, CDR2 YFSETQ. Trimming pared 0 bases from V and 5 bases from J, leaving 6 bases between. DNA for the CDR3: TGCGCCAGCAGCTTGGGGGCCGATCAGCCCCAGCATTTT. Its translation is CASSLGADQPQHF.

The CDR3 region has the DNA TGTGCCAGCAGCCCCGGACTGAGCACAGATACGCAGTATTTT. Translated: CASSPGLSTDTQYF. The chain joins TRBV11-1 to TRBJ2-3, with a possible D match to TRBD2 (5 bases). The CDR3 extends over 14 amino acids. Trimming shortened V by 5 bases and J by 0 bases, and 9 bases separated the two germline ends. Germline V gene data show CDR1 as SGHAT and CDR2 as FQDESV (reference sequence).

J is TRBJ2-7 and V is TRBV21-1; the table's D call, TRBD2, has no DNA check behind it. TRBV21-1 is a pseudogene segment. There are 15 residues in the CDR3. The CDR3 DNA follows: TGTGCCAGCAGCAAAACTAGCGGGAGGCCCTACGAGCAGTACTTC. This codes for CASSKTSGRPYEQYF.